This TCR beta chain appears in the sequencing data of a study of technical replicates of blood from a handful of donors. Assay: immunoSEQ multiplex PCR; the TCRdb copy retains only in-frame clones and omits some. The sample has about 69,000 clones, about 90% seen once; the top ten hold roughly 4.8%. Sequenced input: PBMCs. The TCR originated in a human donor in good health. Some clones in this sample may be carry-over from other donors' samples.

Here the CDR3 DNA reads TGTGCCAGCAGCTTAGCGGACAGGGGCCTTTACAATGAGCAGTTCTTC. It specifies CASSLADRGLYNEQFF. This sequence joins TRBV7-9 and TRBJ2-1, with 9 bases aligning to TRBD1. The V gene's germline CDR1 is SEHNR and CDR2 FQNEAQ (reference sequence). J gave up 4 bases and V 0 bases, and 4 bases lay outside the gene matches. The CDR3 extends over 16 amino acids.